These T cell receptor beta chains were read from a single sample in a study of CD8 T cells in ankylosing spondylitis. MiXCR, applied by TCRdb to the 5' RACE reads, yields one record per CDR3 protein. The sample has about 160,000 distinct CDR3 sequences, about 17% seen once; the top ten hold roughly 8%. The sample consisted of blood, either unsorted or a sorted T cell fraction (not recorded which). The receptor set was obtained from a male donor with ankylosing spondylitis or in good health (not recorded which). CDR3s include the opening cysteine and the closing phenylalanine or tryptophan. D genes are given only for firm matches. Only some rows state a clone size, as once, few, many or a class for expanded clones.

>TRBV11-2|TRBJ2-6|few|TRBD2
CASSPNVLAGESGANVLTF
TGTGCCAGCAGCCCTAACGTGCTAGCGGGAGAGTCTGGGGCCAACGTCCTGACTTTC
>TRBV28|TRBJ2-7|many|-
CASSLSLEQYF
TGTGCCAGCAGTTTATCGCTCGAGCAGTACTTC
>TRBV5-1|TRBJ2-1|many|-
CASSHGSFSSYNEQFF
TGCGCCAGCAGCCATGGCTCCTTCAGCTCCTACAATGAGCAGTTCTTC
>TRBV20-1|TRBJ2-3|few|TRBD2
CCAPGLAGGISTDTQYF
TGCTGTGCTCCGGGACTAGCGGGAGGAATTAGCACAGATACGCAGTATTTT
>TRBV12-3/TRBV12-4|TRBJ2-2|many|-
CASSTMQGSGELFF
TGTGCCAGCAGCACAATGCAGGGCTCCGGGGAGCTGTTTTTT
>TRBV29-1|TRBJ2-3|-|-
CSVVRGNTDTQYF
TGCAGCGTTGTACGCGGGAACACAGATACGCAGTATTTT
>TRBV3-1|TRBJ1-2|-|-
CASSQTRGRKMSNYGHTF
TGTGCCAGCAGCCAGACCCGTGGTCGCAAAATGAGTAACTATGGCCACACCTTC
>TRBV7-9|TRBJ2-3|few|TRBD1
CAGDRSPRDTQYF
TGTGCCGGGGACAGGAGTCCGAGGGATACGCAGTATTTT
>TRBV20-1|TRBJ1-4|few|-
CSASGASGAQGIEGKLFF
TGCAGTGCTAGTGGGGCCTCCGGGGCGCAGGGGATTGAGGGAAAACTGTTTTTT
>TRBV5-1|TRBJ2-2|-|-
CASSLVQGIAGELFF
TGCGCCAGCAGCTTGGTTCAGGGTATCGCCGGGGAGCTGTTTTTT
>TRBV10-3|TRBJ2-7|many|-
CAIRGLPTYEQYF
TGTGCCATCCGTGGGCTCCCCACCTACGAGCAGTACTTC
>TRBV27|TRBJ2-7|few|-
CASSSIRGHEQYF
TGTGCCAGCAGTTCGATCAGGGGACACGAGCAGTACTTC
>TRBV5-4|TRBJ2-5|-|-
CASSRQSTVETQYF
TGTGCCAGCAGCCGCCAATCTACGGTAGAGACCCAGTACTTC
>TRBV7-9|TRBJ1-1|few|-
CASSFGGSKTEAFF
TGTGCCAGCAGCTTCGGGGGCTCTAAGACTGAAGCTTTCTTT
>TRBV30|TRBJ2-7|few|-
CAQPGLSYEQYF
TGTGCCCAGCCGGGACTCTCCTACGAGCAGTACTTC
>TRBV6-1|TRBJ2-2|few|TRBD2
CASSAPGLASRTHF
TGTGCCAGCAGTGCCCCGGGACTAGCGTCCAGGACCCATTTT
>TRBV5-1|TRBJ2-1|many|-
CASSPGESSYNEQFF
TGCGCCAGCAGCCCCGGGGAGTCCTCCTACAATGAGCAGTTCTTC
>TRBV5-1|TRBJ2-5|few|TRBD2
CASSGISGHQETQYF
TGCGCCAGCAGCGGAATTAGCGGGCACCAAGAGACCCAGTACTTC
>TRBV6-1|TRBJ2-7|few|TRBD1
CASSAGGSYEQYF
TGTGCCAGCAGCGCAGGGGGCTCCTACGAGCAGTACTTC
>TRBV10-3|TRBJ2-5|-|TRBD1
CAISGTGTQETQYF
TGTGCCATCAGTGGGACAGGGACCCAAGAGACCCAGTACTTC
>TRBV20-1|TRBJ2-7|-|-
CSARRPTLSYEQYF
TGCAGTGCTCGTAGACCCACTCTATCCTACGAGCAGTACTTC
>TRBV18|TRBJ2-5|-|-
CASSRISMGETQYF
TGTGCCAGCTCACGGATTAGTATGGGGGAGACCCAGTACTTC
>TRBV6-1|TRBJ2-7|-|TRBD2
CASSEGVAGAGEQYF
TGTGCCAGCAGTGAAGGGGTAGCGGGAGCTGGCGAGCAGTACTTC
>TRBV25-1|TRBJ1-4|-|-
CASSEKGIIFRDGFGELNEKLFF
TGTGCCAGCAGTGAAAAGGGCATCATCTTCCGGGACGGCTTCGGGGAGCTTAATGAAAAACTGTTTTTT
>TRBV11-2|TRBJ2-7|many|TRBD2
CASSLMSSGGRSSYEQYF
TGTGCCAGCAGCTTAATGTCTAGCGGGGGGAGAAGCTCCTACGAGCAGTACTTC
>TRBV5-4|TRBJ2-1|once|TRBD2
CASSFRTSGRDNEQFF
TGTGCCAGCAGCTTCAGGACTAGCGGGAGGGACAATGAGCAGTTCTTC
>TRBV10-1|TRBJ2-3|-|-
CASSEITDTQYF
TGCGCCAGCAGTGAAATTACAGATACGCAGTATTTT
>TRBV2|TRBJ2-1|few|-
CASSGEYVSSYNEQFF
TGTGCCAGCAGTGGGGAGTACGTTTCCTCCTACAATGAGCAGTTCTTC
>TRBV2|TRBJ1-1|many|-
CASSQVAPNLGTEAFF
TGTGCCAGCAGCCAGGTCGCCCCGAATTTGGGAACTGAAGCTTTCTTT
>TRBV5-1|TRBJ2-2|few|-
CASSLNDPRTGELFF
TGCGCCAGCAGCTTGAATGACCCGAGGACCGGGGAGCTGTTTTTT
>TRBV10-3|TRBJ2-6|-|TRBD1
CAIKGAPGANVLTF
TGTGCCATCAAGGGGGCACCTGGGGCCAACGTCCTGACTTTC
>TRBV29-1|TRBJ2-3|many|-
CSVVTPYADTQYF
TGCAGCGTTGTAACCCCCTACGCAGATACGCAGTATTTT
>TRBV20-1|TRBJ2-3|many|TRBD2
CSARGATGGRVPDTQYF
TGCAGTGCTAGAGGGGCCACTGGCGGGAGGGTGCCAGATACGCAGTATTTT
>TRBV6-1|TRBJ1-5|-|TRBD1
CASREQGRTQPQHF
TGTGCCAGCAGGGAACAGGGGAGGACGCAGCCCCAGCATTTT
>TRBV6-1|TRBJ2-3|many|TRBD2
CASSRGSAVTDTQYF
TGTGCCAGCAGCCGCGGGAGTGCGGTTACAGATACGCAGTATTTT
>TRBV23-1|TRBJ2-2|many|-
CASSPSENTGELFF
TGCGCCAGCAGTCCCAGCGAGAACACCGGGGAGCTGTTTTTT
>TRBV28|TRBJ2-3|once|-
CASSTYLDTQYF
TGTGCCAGCAGTACGTATTTAGATACGCAGTATTTT
>TRBV21-1|TRBJ2-7|-|-
CASSKARASGSFRSYEQYF
TGTGCCAGCAGCAAAGCTCGGGCTAGCGGGAGTTTCAGGTCCTACGAGCAGTACTTC
>TRBV29-1|TRBJ2-5|few|TRBD2
CSASSGRGETQYF
TGCAGCGCTTCTAGCGGGAGGGGGGAGACCCAGTACTTC
>TRBV19|TRBJ2-4|many|-
CASSRLDRLAKNIQYF
TGTGCCAGTAGTCGTCTAGACAGGCTAGCCAAAAACATTCAGTACTTC
>TRBV20-1|TRBJ1-1|many|-
CSARGVRQGITEAFF
TGCAGTGCTAGAGGGGTGAGGCAGGGTATCACTGAAGCTTTCTTT
>TRBV10-2|TRBJ2-5|-|TRBD2
CASGLAGEDGAQYF
TGCGCCAGCGGACTAGCGGGAGAAGATGGGGCCCAGTACTTC
>TRBV20-1|TRBJ1-4|few|-
CSARDLGAVSEKLFF
TGCAGTGCTAGAGATTTGGGGGCGGTTAGCGAAAAACTGTTTTTT
>TRBV28|TRBJ1-3|-|-
CASSPALFRGREGLAGNTIYF
TGTGCCAGCAGTCCCGCCCTGTTCCGGGGCAGGGAAGGGTTAGCGGGAAACACCATATATTTT
>TRBV29-1|TRBJ2-3|many|-
CSVGRESVFDTQYF
TGCAGCGTAGGCCGGGAGTCCGTCTTTGATACGCAGTATTTT
>TRBV28|TRBJ1-5|-|TRBD1
CASSPPGQVTQPQHF
TGTGCCAGCAGTCCGCCCGGACAGGTGACTCAGCCCCAGCATTTT
>TRBV12-3/TRBV12-4|TRBJ1-5|many|-
CASSSPYSSQPQHF
TGTGCCAGCAGTTCCCCTTACTCGAGTCAGCCCCAGCATTTT
>TRBV29-1|TRBJ2-7|-|-
CSVLTGTHLEQYF
TGCAGCGTGCTGACAGGCACCCATCTCGAGCAGTACTTC
>TRBV5-1|TRBJ2-2|medium-sized|-
CASNQGGNTGELFF
TGCGCCAGCAACCAGGGAGGGAACACCGGGGAGCTGTTTTTT
>TRBV7-9|TRBJ1-1|many|-
CASRDGTNAEAFF
TGTGCCAGCAGGGATGGGACAAATGCTGAAGCTTTCTTT
>TRBV7-9|TRBJ2-3|-|-
CASSLNWVVGADTQYF
TGTGCCAGCAGCTTGAATTGGGTGGTCGGCGCAGATACGCAGTATTTT
>TRBV5-1|TRBJ2-6|many|-
CASSLGDSGANVLTF
TGCGCCAGCAGCTTGGGGGACTCTGGGGCCAACGTCCTGACTTTC
>TRBV30|TRBJ2-1|many|TRBD1
CAGDRAYNEQFF
TGTGCCGGAGACAGGGCCTACAATGAGCAGTTCTTC
>TRBV4-2|TRBJ2-1|many|-
CASSQDLLASSYNEQFF
TGTGCCAGCAGCCAAGACCTTCTAGCGTCCTCCTACAATGAGCAGTTCTTC
>TRBV11-2|TRBJ1-1|many|-
CASSLPVRRNTEAFF
TGTGCCAGCAGCTTACCGGTAAGGAGGAACACTGAAGCTTTCTTT
>TRBV2|TRBJ2-7|few|-
CASHRGGDEQYF
TGTGCCAGCCACAGGGGAGGCGACGAGCAGTACTTC
>TRBV5-4|TRBJ2-5|few|-
CASRPQGSRETQYF
TGTGCCAGCAGACCCCAGGGTTCCAGGGAGACCCAGTACTTC
>TRBV29-1|TRBJ2-1|many|-
CSAPADHSYNEQFF
TGCAGCGCCCCGGCGGACCACTCCTACAATGAGCAGTTCTTC
>TRBV5-1|TRBJ2-7|few|-
CASASDWSSYEQYF
TGCGCCAGCGCATCGGACTGGAGCTCCTACGAGCAGTACTTC